This T cell receptor beta chain is drawn from a study of blood T cell repertoires in COVID-19. This CDR3 contains 13 residues. The J segment lost 5 bases and the V segment lost 5 bases, leaving 3 bases of the junction unmatched. CDR1 and CDR2 (germline): MRHNA, SNTAGT. Per the study methods: Cell counts per sample came from amplifying reference gene primers. The assay was immunoSEQ multiplex PCR, and TCRdb's table has in-frame clones only and misses some. The DNA gave D and trimming, while V, J and clone size come from that table. The table lists some 180,000 clones, around 90% of them singletons. The receptor's source is a man aged 35 to 55 with acute or convalescent COVID-19. The specimen was peripheral blood. The rearrangement uses TRBV6-4 and TRBJ2-3; 8 nucleotides align to TRBD2. CDR3 nucleotide sequence: TGTGCCAGCAGTCACGGGGGGGGAGATACGCAGTATTTT. Its translation is CASSHGGGDTQYF.